This paragraph covers one TCR beta chain sequence. The antigen remains unidentified. The data were obtained in a study of graft-versus-host responses after intestinal transplantation. As for the study in general: All of the recipients had induction that used anti-thymocyte globulin, then tacrolimus and steroids for about 3 years.

The CDR3 consists of 15 residues. Germline V CDR1 and CDR2: MNHEY, SMNVEV (reference sequence). Germline trimming cut 6 bases from V and 5 bases from J; bases unmatched to any gene: 8. The table came from immunoSEQ multiplex PCR; TCRdb's copy has only in-frame clones and leaves some out. Of about 120,000 clones listed, 85% to 95% were seen once; the top ten hold more than 2.5%. The material was unstimulated CD8+ T cells sorted from spleen or lymph node cells, obtained before intestinal transplant. The chain employs TRBV27 and TRBJ2-2; 8 bases line up with TRBD1. This receptor was identified in a human donor who received an intestinal transplant. The CDR3 DNA reads as TGTGCCAGCAGCCCGGGACAGGCAGCGACCGGGGAGCTGTTTTTT. Its protein product is CASSPGQAATGELFF.